This TCR beta chain was identified in a study of blood T cell repertoires in COVID-19. Across the whole study: Researchers got acute and convalescent COVID-19 samples from the United States, Italy and Spain. PBMCs, B-cell-depleted T cells, or T cells provided the cDNA or gDNA that made up the material.

In the study's own analysis: Amplification from reference gene primers served as the basis for estimated nucleated cell counts. Profiled with immunoSEQ multiplex PCR; TCRdb holds only in-frame clones, not every one. That table supplies the V and J calls and clone size; D and trimming were determined from the DNA. The data contain 250,000 or so clones, approximately 91% of them singletons. Trimming cost V 5 bases and J 1 base; bases outside gene matches: 8. Germline V gene data show CDR1 as SGHNT and CDR2 as YENEEA. There are 16 residues in the CDR3. The sequenced material came from peripheral blood. This sequence originates from a woman aged 60-70 years with acute or convalescent COVID-19. The rearrangement links TRBV11-3 to TRBJ2-5; 9 bases are a match to TRBD2. The DNA for the CDR3 is TGTGCCAGCAGCATCGGGACTAGCCCCTTCCAAGAGACCCAGTACTTC. Its protein product is CASSIGTSPFQETQYF.